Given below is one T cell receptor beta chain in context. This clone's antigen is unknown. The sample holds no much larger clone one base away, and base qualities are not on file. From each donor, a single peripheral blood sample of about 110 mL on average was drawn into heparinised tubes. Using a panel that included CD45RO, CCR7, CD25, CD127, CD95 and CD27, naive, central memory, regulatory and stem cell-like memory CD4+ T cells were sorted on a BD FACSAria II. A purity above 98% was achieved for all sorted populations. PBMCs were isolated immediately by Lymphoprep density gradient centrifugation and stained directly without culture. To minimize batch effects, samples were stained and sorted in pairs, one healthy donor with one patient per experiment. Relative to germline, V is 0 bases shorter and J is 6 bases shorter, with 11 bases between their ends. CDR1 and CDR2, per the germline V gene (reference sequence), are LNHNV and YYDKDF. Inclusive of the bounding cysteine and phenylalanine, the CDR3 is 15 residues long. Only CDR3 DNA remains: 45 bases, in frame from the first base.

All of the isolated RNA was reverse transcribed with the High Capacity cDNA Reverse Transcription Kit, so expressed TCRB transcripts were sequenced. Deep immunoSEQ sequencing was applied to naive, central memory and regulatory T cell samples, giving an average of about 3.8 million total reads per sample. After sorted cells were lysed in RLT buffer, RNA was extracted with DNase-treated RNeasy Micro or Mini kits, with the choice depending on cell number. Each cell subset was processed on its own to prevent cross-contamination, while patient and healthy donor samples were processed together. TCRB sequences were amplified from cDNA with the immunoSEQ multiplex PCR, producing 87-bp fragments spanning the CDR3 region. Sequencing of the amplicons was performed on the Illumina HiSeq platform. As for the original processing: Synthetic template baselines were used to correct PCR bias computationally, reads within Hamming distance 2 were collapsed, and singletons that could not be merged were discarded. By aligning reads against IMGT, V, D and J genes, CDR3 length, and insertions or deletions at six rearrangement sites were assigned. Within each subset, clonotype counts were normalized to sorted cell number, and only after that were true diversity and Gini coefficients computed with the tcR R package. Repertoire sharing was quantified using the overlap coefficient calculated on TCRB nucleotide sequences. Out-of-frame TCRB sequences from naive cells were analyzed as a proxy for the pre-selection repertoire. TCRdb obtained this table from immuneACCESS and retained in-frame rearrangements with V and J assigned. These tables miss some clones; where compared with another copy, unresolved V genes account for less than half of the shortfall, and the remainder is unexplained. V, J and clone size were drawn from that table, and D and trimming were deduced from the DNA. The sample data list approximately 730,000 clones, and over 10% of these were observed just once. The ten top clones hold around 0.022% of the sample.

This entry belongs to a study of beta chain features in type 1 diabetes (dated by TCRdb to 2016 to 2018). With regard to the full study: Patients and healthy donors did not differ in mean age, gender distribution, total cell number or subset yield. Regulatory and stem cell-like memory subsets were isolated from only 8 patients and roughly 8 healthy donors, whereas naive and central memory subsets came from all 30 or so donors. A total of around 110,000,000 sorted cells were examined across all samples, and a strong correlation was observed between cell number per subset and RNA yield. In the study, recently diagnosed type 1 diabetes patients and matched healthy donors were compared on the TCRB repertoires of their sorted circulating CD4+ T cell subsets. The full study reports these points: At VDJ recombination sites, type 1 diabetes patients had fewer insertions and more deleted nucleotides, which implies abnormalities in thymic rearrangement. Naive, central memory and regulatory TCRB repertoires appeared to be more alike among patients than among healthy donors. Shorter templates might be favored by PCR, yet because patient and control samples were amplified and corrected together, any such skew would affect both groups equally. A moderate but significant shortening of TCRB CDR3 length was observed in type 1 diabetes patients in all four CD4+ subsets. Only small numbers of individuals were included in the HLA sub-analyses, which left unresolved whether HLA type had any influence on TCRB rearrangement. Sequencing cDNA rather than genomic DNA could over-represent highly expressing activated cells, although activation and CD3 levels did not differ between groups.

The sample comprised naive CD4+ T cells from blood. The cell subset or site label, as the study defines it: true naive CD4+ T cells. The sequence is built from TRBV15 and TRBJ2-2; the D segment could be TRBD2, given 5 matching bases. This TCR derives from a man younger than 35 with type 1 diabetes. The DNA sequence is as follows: TGTGCCACCAGCAGAGAGATTCGGGGTTCCGGGGAGCTGTTTTTT. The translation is CATSREIRGSGELFF.